A selection of T cell receptor beta chains follows, all from one sample in a study of cytomegalovirus exposure and HLA in healthy donors. Method: immunoSEQ multiplex PCR; TCRdb's copy keeps in-frame clones and lacks some. The profile covers nearly 70,000 clones, with roughly 74% appearing a single time and 11% taken by the ten largest. The sequenced sample was PBMCs. These receptors were obtained from a woman aged 55-70 years in good health and CMV-seropositive. The CDR3 runs from the conserved cysteine through the conserved F or W. The D gene is left open where the match is weak. Clone size is stated in some rows and not others, as once, few, many or a class when expanded.

V: TRBV18; D: NA; size: NA; length: 12; J: TRBJ2-7; CDR3: CASSPSSYEQYF; DNA: TGTGCCAGCTCACCATCTTCCTACGAGCAGTACTTC
V: TRBV30; D: TRBD2; size: NA; length: 12; J: TRBJ2-7; CDR3: CAWGSGLYEQYF; DNA: TGTGCCTGGGGTAGCGGGCTCTACGAGCAGTACTTC
V: TRBV10-3; D: NA; size: few; length: 14; J: TRBJ2-3; CDR3: CATRGDSSTDTQYF; DNA: TGTGCCACGAGGGGGGACAGCAGCACAGATACGCAGTATTTT
V: TRBV29-1; D: TRBD1; size: NA; length: 13; J: TRBJ2-7; CDR3: CSLRDSVTYEQYF; DNA: TGCAGCCTCCGGGACAGCGTTACCTACGAGCAGTACTTC
V: TRBV14; D: TRBD1; size: NA; length: 14; J: TRBJ1-2; CDR3: CASSQGQGNYGYTF; DNA: TGTGCCAGCAGCCAAGGACAGGGGAACTATGGCTACACCTTC
V: TRBV7-7; D: TRBD1; size: medium-sized; length: 14; J: TRBJ2-7; CDR3: CASSLTGSAGEQYF; DNA: TGTGCTAGCAGCTTGACAGGGTCTGCGGGCGAGCAGTACTTC
V: TRBV6-1; D: NA; size: NA; length: 14; J: TRBJ2-7; CDR3: CASSEVGQTYEQYF; DNA: TGTGCCAGCAGTGAAGTGGGACAAACCTACGAGCAGTACTTC
V: TRBV4-1; D: NA; size: NA; length: 14; J: TRBJ1-3; CDR3: CASSQGWPGNTIYF; DNA: TGCGCCAGCAGCCAAGGGTGGCCTGGAAACACCATATATTTT
V: TRBV9; D: NA; size: few; length: 17; J: TRBJ1-3; CDR3: CASSVDATVSSGNTIYF; DNA: TGTGCCAGCAGCGTCGACGCTACAGTGTCCTCTGGAAACACCATATATTTT
V: TRBV7-9; D: NA; size: NA; length: 16; J: TRBJ1-5; CDR3: CASSSVGVISNQPQHF; DNA: TGTGCCAGCAGCTCCGTCGGGGTAATCAGCAATCAGCCCCAGCATTTT
V: TRBV9; D: NA; size: NA; length: 16; J: TRBJ1-1; CDR3: CASSEPPTGWNTEAFF; DNA: TGTGCCAGCAGCGAGCCCCCGACAGGATGGAACACTGAAGCTTTCTTT
V: TRBV5-1; D: TRBD2; size: NA; length: 15; J: TRBJ2-1; CDR3: CASSFLAGGRGEQFF; DNA: TGCGCCAGCAGCTTCCTAGCGGGGGGCCGAGGGGAGCAGTTCTTC
V: TRBV7-2; D: TRBD2; size: NA; length: 15; J: TRBJ2-3; CDR3: CASSRGSGGADTQYF; DNA: TGTGCCAGCAGCCGGGGGAGCGGGGGAGCAGATACGCAGTATTTT
V: TRBV2; D: TRBD2; size: NA; length: 16; J: TRBJ2-5; CDR3: CASSEALPLAGGTQYF; DNA: TGTGCCAGCAGTGAAGCGCTTCCTCTAGCGGGGGGGACCCAGTACTTC
V: TRBV7-9; D: TRBD1; size: few; length: 15; J: TRBJ1-5; CDR3: CASSLADRENQPQHF; DNA: TGTGCCAGCAGCTTAGCAGACAGGGAAAATCAGCCCCAGCATTTT
V: TRBV7-8; D: TRBD1; size: NA; length: 13; J: TRBJ1-2; CDR3: CASGRGDRGGYTF; DNA: TGTGCCTCCGGTCGGGGGGACAGGGGTGGCTACACCTTC
V: TRBV30; D: TRBD2; size: once; length: 15; J: TRBJ2-1; CDR3: CAWSRPGLAGNEQFF; DNA: TGTGCCTGGAGCCGTCCGGGACTAGCGGGCAATGAGCAGTTCTTC
V: TRBV4-1; D: NA; size: NA; length: 15; J: TRBJ1-5; CDR3: CASSQEDGQNQPQHF; DNA: TGCGCCAGCAGCCAAGAAGATGGACAGAATCAGCCCCAGCATTTT
V: TRBV9; D: NA; size: NA; length: 14; J: TRBJ1-1; CDR3: CASSTSAVNTEAFF; DNA: TGTGCCAGCAGCACCTCAGCGGTGAACACTGAAGCTTTCTTT
V: TRBV7-8; D: TRBD1; size: NA; length: 15; J: TRBJ1-5; CDR3: CASSLGRGPNQPQHF; DNA: TGTGCCAGCAGCTTAGGCAGGGGGCCTAATCAGCCCCAGCATTTT
V: TRBV27; D: NA; size: NA; length: 13; J: TRBJ1-5; CDR3: CASSLSGEQPQHF; DNA: TGTGCCAGCAGTTTATCAGGGGAACAGCCCCAGCATTTT
V: TRBV4-2; D: TRBD2; size: NA; length: 14; J: TRBJ2-7; CDR3: CASSLSGSVDEQYF; DNA: TGTGCCAGCAGCCTTAGCGGGAGTGTCGACGAGCAGTACTTC
V: TRBV30; D: NA; size: NA; length: 13; J: TRBJ2-7; CDR3: CAWSVQEAYEQYF; DNA: TGTGCCTGGAGTGTACAAGAGGCCTACGAGCAGTACTTC
V: TRBV5-4; D: NA; size: once; length: 15; J: TRBJ1-1; CDR3: CASSLGTDFSTEAFF; DNA: TGTGCCAGCAGCTTGGGGACGGACTTTAGCACTGAAGCTTTCTTT
V: TRBV11-2; D: NA; size: NA; length: 18; J: TRBJ2-4; CDR3: CASSLVAARSLAKNIQYF; DNA: TGTGCCAGCAGCTTAGTAGCCGCGCGATCATTAGCCAAAAACATTCAGTACTTC
V: TRBV10-1; D: NA; size: NA; length: 18; J: TRBJ1-6; CDR3: CAKVRGIGRASYNSPLHF; DNA: TGCGCCAAGGTTCGGGGTATTGGTAGGGCCTCCTATAATTCACCCCTCCACTTT
V: TRBV6-5; D: NA; size: once; length: 11; J: TRBJ2-1; CDR3: CASSSDNEQFF; DNA: TGTGCCAGCAGTTCTGACAATGAGCAGTTCTTC